Detailed here is one T cell receptor (beta chain). The antigen is unknown. These data belong to a study of cytomegalovirus exposure and HLA in healthy donors. Germline CDR1 is SQVTM and CDR2 is ANQGSEA. CDR3 size: 13 residues. V shed 3 bases and J shed 6 bases, with 14 bases lying between them. With 60 Vbeta and 13 Jbeta primers, the PCR was carried out. TCRdb's copy holds only in-frame clones and misses some; the assay was immunoSEQ multiplex PCR. The sample shows more than 30,000 clones, roughly 74% of them seen only once. Notes on the study in general: Sequencing likely generated an artifact that appeared as a cluster of highly shared sequence variants. About 87% or about 30% of the time was how often most TCR beta V segments were productive, according to an earlier analysis.

This receptor was taken from a man younger than 40 in good health and CMV-seronegative. This rearrangement joins TRBV29-1 to TRBJ1-2; D remains unclear. The source material was PBMCs. The CDR3 loop is CSVDPLNYDGYTF. The CDR3 bases are TGCAGCGTTGATCCGTTAAACTATGATGGCTACACCTTC.